This T cell receptor (beta chain) was documented in a study of CD8 T cells in ankylosing spondylitis. Study-level points and caveats: Reportedly, disease-linked clones are significantly enriched in ankylosing spondylitis patients' matched synovial fluid. Disease-linked clones, CD8+, were relatively rare in peripheral blood. Some of the motif variants had earlier been found in reactive arthritis patients' fluid and blood. The study identified a TCR beta motif of seven or eight highly homologous variants that appeared characteristic of ankylosing spondylitis blood.

For TCR beta, libraries came from quantitative 5'-RACE with molecular barcodes. TCRdb independently ran MiXCR on the 5' RACE reads; one entry per CDR3 protein. The repertoire holds under 450,000 distinct CDR3 sequences, with 17% as singletons. The CDR3 extends over 14 amino acids. Remarks on this clonotype: Its antigen is undetermined.

The rearrangement joins TRBV1 to TRBJ1-5. TRBV1 is noted as a pseudogene. The sequence came from a male donor with ankylosing spondylitis. Sequenced input: blood, either unsorted or a sorted T cell fraction (not recorded which). CDR3 protein: CTSSQDRGNQPQHF. DNA for the CDR3: TGCACCAGCAGCCAAGATCGGGGTAATCAGCCCCAGCATTTT.